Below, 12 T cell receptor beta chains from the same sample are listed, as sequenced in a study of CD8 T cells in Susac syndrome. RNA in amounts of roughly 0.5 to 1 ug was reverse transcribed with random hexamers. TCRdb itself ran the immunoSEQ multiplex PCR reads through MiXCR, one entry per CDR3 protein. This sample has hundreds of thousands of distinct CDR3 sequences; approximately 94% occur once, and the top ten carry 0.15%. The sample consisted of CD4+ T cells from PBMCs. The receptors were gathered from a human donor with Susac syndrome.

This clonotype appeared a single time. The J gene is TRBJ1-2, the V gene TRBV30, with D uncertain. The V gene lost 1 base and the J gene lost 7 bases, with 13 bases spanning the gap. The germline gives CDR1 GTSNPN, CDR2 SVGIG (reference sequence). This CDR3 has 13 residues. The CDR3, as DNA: TGTGCCTGGAGTGCCGGGATTTACCCTGGCTACACCTTC. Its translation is CAWSAGIYPGYTF.

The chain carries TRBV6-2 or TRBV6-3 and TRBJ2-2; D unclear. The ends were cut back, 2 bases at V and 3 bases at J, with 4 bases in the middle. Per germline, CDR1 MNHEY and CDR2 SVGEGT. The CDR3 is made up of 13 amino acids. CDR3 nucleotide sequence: TGTGCCAGCAGTTACGACTACACCGGGGAGCTGTTTTTT. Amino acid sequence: CASSYDYTGELFF.

The CDR3 loop is CASSSREPATNEQFF. CDR3 nucleotides: TGTGCCAGCAGTTCTCGGGAACCAGCCACCAATGAGCAGTTCTTC. This rearrangement joins TRBV6-5 to TRBJ2-1; D might be TRBD2 (5 bases). CDR1 and CDR2 from the germline V gene are MNHEY and SVGAGI. The CDR3 extends over 15 amino acids. V was pared by 4 bases and J by 6 bases, with 16 bases between.

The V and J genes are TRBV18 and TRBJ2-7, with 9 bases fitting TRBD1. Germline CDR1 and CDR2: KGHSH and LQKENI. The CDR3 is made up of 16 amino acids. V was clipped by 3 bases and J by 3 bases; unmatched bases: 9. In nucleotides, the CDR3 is TGTGCCAGCTCACCGGACAGGGGATCGGGCCTCTACGAGCAGTACTTC. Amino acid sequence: CASSPDRGSGLYEQYF. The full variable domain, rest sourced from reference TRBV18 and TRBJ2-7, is NAGVMQNPRHLVRRRGQEARLRCSPMKGHSHVYWYRQLPEEGLKFMVYLQKENIIDESGMPKERFSAEFPKEGPSILRIQQVVRGDSAAYFCASSPDRGSGLYEQYFGPGTRLTVT.

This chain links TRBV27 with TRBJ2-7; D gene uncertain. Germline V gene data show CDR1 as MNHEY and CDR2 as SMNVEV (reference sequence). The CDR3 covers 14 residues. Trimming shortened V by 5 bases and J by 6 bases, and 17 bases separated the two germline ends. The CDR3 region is CASSPRDSGAEQYF. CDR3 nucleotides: TGTGCCAGCAGTCCCCGAGACTCGGGTGCCGAGCAGTACTTC.

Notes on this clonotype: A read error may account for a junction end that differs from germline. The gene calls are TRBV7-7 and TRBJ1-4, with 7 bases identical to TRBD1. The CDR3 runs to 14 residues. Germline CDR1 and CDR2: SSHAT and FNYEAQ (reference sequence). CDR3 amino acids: CASSPDRLNEKLFF. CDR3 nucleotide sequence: TGTGCTAGCAGCCCGGACAGGCTGAATGAAAAACTGTTTTTT.

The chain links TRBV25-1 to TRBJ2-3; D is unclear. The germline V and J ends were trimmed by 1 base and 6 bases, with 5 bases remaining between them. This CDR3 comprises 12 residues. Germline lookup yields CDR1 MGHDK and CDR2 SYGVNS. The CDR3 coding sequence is TGTGCCAGCAGTGAATTTGACGATACGCAGTATTTT. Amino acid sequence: CASSEFDDTQYF.

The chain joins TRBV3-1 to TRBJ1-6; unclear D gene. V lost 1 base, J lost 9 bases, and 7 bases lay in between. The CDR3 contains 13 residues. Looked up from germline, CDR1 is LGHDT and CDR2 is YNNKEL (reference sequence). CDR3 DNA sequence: TGTGCCAGCAGCCAAGCTGTGGGTTCACCCCTCCACTTT. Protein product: CASSQAVGSPLHF. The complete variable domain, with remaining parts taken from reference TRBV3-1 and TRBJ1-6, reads DTAVSQTPKYLVTQMGNDKSIKCEQNLGHDTMYWYKQDSKKFLKIMFSYNNKELIINETVPNRFSPKSPDKAHLNLHINSLELGDSAVYFCASSQAVGSPLHFGNGTRLTVT.

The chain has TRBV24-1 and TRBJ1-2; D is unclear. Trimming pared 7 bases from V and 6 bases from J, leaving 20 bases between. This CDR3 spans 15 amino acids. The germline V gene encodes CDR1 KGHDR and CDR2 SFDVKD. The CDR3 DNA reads TGTGCCACCAGCGATACTCGGAGGGCAGCGCATGGCTACACCTTC. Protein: CATSDTRRAAHGYTF.

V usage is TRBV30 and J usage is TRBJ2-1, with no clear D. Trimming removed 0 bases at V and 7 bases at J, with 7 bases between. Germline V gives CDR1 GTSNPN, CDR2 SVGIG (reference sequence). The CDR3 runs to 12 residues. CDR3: CAWSVGSNEQFF. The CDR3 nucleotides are TGTGCCTGGAGTGTAGGCTCTAATGAGCAGTTCTTC.

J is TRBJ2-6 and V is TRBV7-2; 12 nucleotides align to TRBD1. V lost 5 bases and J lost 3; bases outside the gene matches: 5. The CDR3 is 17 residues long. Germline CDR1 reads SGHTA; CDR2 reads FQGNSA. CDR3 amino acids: CASSEGQGADGANVLTF. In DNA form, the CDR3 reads TGTGCCAGCAGCGAGGGACAGGGGGCTGATGGGGCCAACGTCCTGACTTTC.

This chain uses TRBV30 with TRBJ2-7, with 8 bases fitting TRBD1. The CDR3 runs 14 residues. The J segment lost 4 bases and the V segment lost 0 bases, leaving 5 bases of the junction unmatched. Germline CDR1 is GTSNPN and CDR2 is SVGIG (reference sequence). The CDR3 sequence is CAWSVGQGIYEQYF. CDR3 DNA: TGTGCCTGGAGTGTAGGACAGGGAATATACGAGCAGTACTTC. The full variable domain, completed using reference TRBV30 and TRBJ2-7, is SQTIHQWPATLVQPVGSPLSLECTVEGTSNPNLYWYRQAAGRGLQLLFYSVGIGQISSEVPQNLSASRPQDRQFILSSKKLLLSDSGFYLCAWSVGQGIYEQYFGPGTRLTVT.